This T cell receptor beta chain was sequenced in a study of T cells in Graves' hyperthyroidism and ophthalmopathy. The CDR3 runs 12 residues. The ends were cut back, 4 bases at V and 11 bases at J, with 9 bases in the middle. This clonotype occurred many times. Its specificity is not known. There were TCR beta CDR3 regions amplified from RNA transcripts. First-round RT-PCR targeting the TCR CDR3 was performed with the HTBI primer set. TCRdb re-called the multiplex PCR reads through MiXCR, storing one row per CDR3 protein. The sample yields about 360,000 distinct CDR3 sequences, approximately 13% seen once. Overall study results and limits: It was a median approximately 6.9 months before onset that the model predicted ophthalmopathy.

Hyperthyroidism in the patients, aged 18 to 65, was newly diagnosed and under 2 months in duration. The receptor comes from a man aged 25 to 40 with Graves' hyperthyroidism that later progressed to Graves' ophthalmopathy. The rearrangement joins TRBV12-3 or TRBV12-4 to TRBJ1-6, with D perhaps TRBD1 (5 bases). The sample was blood. CDR3 in amino acids: CASSWGRTPLHF. Here the CDR3 DNA reads TGTGCCAGCAGTTGGGGGAGAACACCCCTCCACTTT.